Below are 30 T cell receptor beta chains sequenced from a single sample in a study of identical twins (dated by TCRdb to 2016 to 2017). The method was 5' RACE. The sequencing machine was an Illumina HiSeq 2000. TCRdb cleaned the public reads at Q25 with fastp, built clones with MiXCR and kept in-frame beta chains. When rows share a CDR3 protein, they turn into one entry using the most common DNA and genes. For this sample the table gives some 660,000 distinct CDR3 sequences, of which over 8.5% were detected only once. 0.75% to 1% of the sample is taken by the ten largest. The data also belong to a second study, concerning yellow fever vaccine responses in identical twins.

Material: PBMCs. These receptors were collected from a woman younger than 30 in good health.

This clonotype was counted between two and nine times. The J gene is TRBJ2-1, the V gene TRBV7-6; the D gene is possibly TRBD1 (6 bases). Germline loops: CDR1 SGHVS, CDR2 FNYEAQ. Trimming took off 3 bases at V and 3 bases at J, with 12 bases between the two ends. The CDR3 is 15 amino acids. CDR3 in DNA: TGTGCCAGCAGCTTTAGGCGACAGGACTACAATGAGCAGTTCTTC. This translates into CASSFRRQDYNEQFF. The entire variable domain, with the rest obtained from reference TRBV7-6 and TRBJ2-1, is as follows: GAGVSQSPRYKVTKRGQDVALRCDPISGHVSLYWYRQALGQGPEFLTYFNYEAQQDKSGLPNDRFSAERPEGSISTLTIQRTEQRDSAMYRCASSFRRQDYNEQFFGPGTRLTVL.

This clonotype appeared a few times. This chain uses TRBV29-1 with TRBJ2-7; 8 bases agree with TRBD1. Germline CDR1 and CDR2: SQVTM and ANQGSEA. The CDR3 loop spans 13 amino acids. V gave up 7 bases and J gave up 0 bases; unmatched junction bases: 5. CDR3 coding DNA: TGCAGCGGGATCGGACAGGGCTCCTACGAGCAGTACTTC. This sequence encodes CSGIGQGSYEQYF.

This clonotype showed up just a few times. V is TRBV24-1 and J is TRBJ1-1, with TRBD1 identical over 10 bases. CDR1 and CDR2 from the germline V gene are KGHDR and SFDVKD. Trimming at V came to 1 base and at J to 5 bases, leaving 6 bases not matched to a gene. The CDR3 consists of 16 residues. Written as DNA, the CDR3 is TGTGCCACCAGTGATTTTTCCCGGACAGGGGGAACTGAAGCTTTCTTT. Protein sequence: CATSDFSRTGGTEAFF.

This chain uses TRBV28 with TRBJ1-2; D is uncertain. The CDR3 consists of 14 residues. The V gene's germline CDR1 is MDHEN and CDR2 SYDVKM. Trimming removed 6 bases from V and 4 bases from J, with 15 bases in between. The CDR3 reads CASSSVGVFYGYTF. CDR3 nucleotide sequence: TGTGCCAGCAGCTCGGTCGGAGTCTTCTATGGCTACACCTTC.

The chain combines TRBV12-3 or TRBV12-4 with TRBJ1-5; D is uncertain. The germline V and J ends were trimmed by 6 bases and 5 bases, with 14 bases remaining between them. The CDR3 is 14 amino acids. The CDR3 loop reads CASREGHIDQPQHF. CDR3 DNA sequence: TGTGCCAGCAGGGAAGGGCACATTGATCAGCCCCAGCATTTT.

The V and J genes are TRBV29-1 and TRBJ2-3, with 10 bases aligning to TRBD2. The germline V gene encodes CDR1 SQVTM and CDR2 ANQGSEA. Trimming cost V 6 bases and J 2 bases; bases outside gene matches: 5. The CDR3 is made up of 14 amino acids. CDR3 in DNA: TGCAGCGTCGCTACTAGCGGGGCCACAGATACGCAGTATTTT. Its translation: CSVATSGATDTQYF.

This clonotype has at least ten counts. The chain recombines TRBV20-1 with TRBJ2-5; 10 bases line up with TRBD2. The CDR3 has 15 amino acids. Germline trimming cut 8 bases from V and 0 bases from J; bases unmatched to any gene: 9. Germline CDR1 reads DFQATT; CDR2 reads SNEGSKA (reference sequence). Here the CDR3 DNA reads TGCAGTTCAGAAGGGGGACTAGCGTACCAAGAGACCCAGTACTTC. Residues: CSSEGGLAYQETQYF.

The table lists this clonotype with many counts. The CDR3 protein is CASSSVLSGRGSETQYF. DNA of the CDR3: TGTGCCAGCAGCTCCGTCCTTAGCGGGAGGGGTAGTGAGACCCAGTACTTC. This chain links TRBV7-2 with TRBJ2-5, with 11 bases that match TRBD2. The CDR3 runs 17 residues. J lost 5 bases, V lost 4 bases, and 12 bases had no gene match. The germline gives CDR1 SGHTA, CDR2 FQGNSA. The whole variable domain, remainder taken from reference TRBV7-2 and TRBJ2-5, is GAGVSQSPSNKVTEKGKDVELRCDPISGHTALYWYRQSLGQGLEFLIYFQGNSAPDKSGLPSDRFSAERTGGSVSTLTIQRTQQEDSAVYLCASSSVLSGRGSETQYFGPGTRLLVL.

Of note for this clonotype: The CDR3 end shows no conserved phenylalanine or tryptophan, and so a read error is likely. The V call is TRBV28, the J call TRBJ2-3; D is unclear. This CDR3 has 13 amino acids. Germline V gene lookup returns CDR1 MDHEN and CDR2 SYDVKM. The V and J ends lost 6 bases and 1 base respectively, with 8 bases between them. CDR3 coding DNA: TGTGCCAGCAGGAGGAGTGGCACAGATACGCAGTATTCT. Encoded protein: CASRRSGTDTQYS.

This clonotype was observed at least ten times. This chain joins TRBV7-2 and TRBJ1-5; D not certain. Trimming took off 2 bases at V and 5 bases at J, with 7 bases between the two ends. The CDR3 contains 13 residues. Per germline, CDR1 SGHTA and CDR2 FQGNSA. DNA of the CDR3: TGTGCCAGCAGCTTACCGACGGATCAGCCCCAGCATTTT. It is translated as CASSLPTDQPQHF. Full variable domain (missing parts from reference TRBV7-2 and TRBJ1-5): GAGVSQSPSNKVTEKGKDVELRCDPISGHTALYWYRQSLGQGLEFLIYFQGNSAPDKSGLPSDRFSAERTGGSVSTLTIQRTQQEDSAVYLCASSLPTDQPQHFGDGTRLSIL.

This chain uses TRBV6-2 or TRBV6-3 with TRBJ1-4, with D maybe TRBD1 (5 bases). Trimming stripped 6 bases from V and 11 bases from J, with 13 bases between. The CDR3 has 12 residues. The germline V gene has CDR1 MNHEY and CDR2 SVGEGT. The CDR3 loop reads CASSDREGKLFF. The CDR3 DNA reads as TGTGCCAGCAGCGACCGGGAGGGGAAACTGTTTTTT.

The sample holds many counts of this clonotype. The chain carries TRBV10-3 and TRBJ1-3; the D is unclear. V dropped 0 bases and J dropped 8 bases, with 8 bases sitting between them. The length of the CDR3 is 13 residues. Germline V lookup: CDR1 ENHRY, CDR2 SYGVKD. CDR3: CAISESVQDTIYF. DNA of the CDR3: TGTGCCATCAGTGAGTCAGTCCAAGACACCATATATTTT.

The chain has TRBV3-1 and TRBJ2-7; no clear D. Germline lookup yields CDR1 LGHDT and CDR2 YNNKEL (reference sequence). The V gene lost 0 bases and the J gene lost 2 bases, with 8 bases spanning the gap. This CDR3 comprises 14 residues. Here the CDR3 reads CASSQEPNTYEQYF. The CDR3 DNA reads TGTGCCAGCAGCCAAGAACCGAATACCTACGAGCAGTACTTC.

This clonotype turned up a few times. The chain recombines TRBV6-2 or TRBV6-3 with TRBJ2-5; D may be TRBD2 (6 bases). This CDR3 comprises 14 residues. CDR1 MNHEY and CDR2 SVGEGT come from the germline V gene. The V gene lost 8 bases and the J gene lost 10 bases, with 23 bases spanning the gap. CDR3 sequence reads: CASRARGLSGDQYF. DNA for the CDR3: TGTGCCAGCCGTGCGCGGGGCCTATCGGGCGACCAGTACTTC.

This chain connects TRBV7-9 to TRBJ2-7; D is tentatively TRBD1 or TRBD2 (5 bases each). The CDR3 runs to 14 residues. Looked up from germline, CDR1 is SEHNR and CDR2 is FQNEAQ (reference sequence). The ends were cut back, 4 bases at V and 3 bases at J, with 13 bases in the middle. In DNA form, the CDR3 reads TGTGCCAGCAGCTCCGGGACGGCTGACTACGAGCAGTACTTC. Translating gives CASSSGTADYEQYF.

This chain uses TRBV7-9 with TRBJ2-5; tentatively, D is TRBD2 (6 bases). The germline V and J ends were trimmed by 4 bases and 5 bases, with 11 bases remaining between them. Germline V gene sequence: CDR1 SEHNR, CDR2 FQNEAQ (reference sequence). The CDR3 has 13 residues. Here the CDR3 reads CASSSAGLETQYF. The CDR3 region has the DNA TGTGCCAGCAGCTCCGCGGGGTTGGAGACCCAGTACTTC.

In its sample, this clonotype was seen a few times. This chain joins TRBV18 and TRBJ2-7; 9 nucleotides align to TRBD2. The CDR3 contains 15 residues. Germline assignment: CDR1 KGHSH and CDR2 LQKENI. V was clipped by 6 bases and J by 3 bases; unmatched bases: 9. CDR3 in DNA: TGTGCCAGCTCGGAGCGGCAGCGGGAGGTCTACGAGCAGTACTTC. Translated: CASSERQREVYEQYF.

A few counts support this clonotype. The CDR3 sequence is CASSYRDTNGYGYTF. The CDR3 coding sequence is TGTGCCAGCAGTTACCGGGACACAAATGGCTATGGCTACACCTTC. The rearrangement uses TRBV6-2 or TRBV6-3 and TRBJ1-2; D might be TRBD1 (6 bases). The germline CDR1 and CDR2 sequences are MNHEY and SVGEGT. The CDR3 covers 15 residues. V lost 2 bases and J lost 4, with 14 bases in between.

V and J are TRBV5-1 and TRBJ1-1, with 7 bases matching TRBD1. With V trimmed by 4 bases and J by 3 bases, 9 bases remained unmatched. The length of the CDR3 is 15 residues. Germline values: CDR1 SGHRS, CDR2 YFSETQ. The chain's CDR3 is CASSQVTGVDTEAFF. The CDR3 DNA reads TGCGCCAGCAGCCAAGTAACAGGGGTGGACACTGAAGCTTTCTTT.

This clonotype was counted only a few times. The V and J genes are TRBV12-5 and TRBJ2-3, with D hard to call. The germline gives CDR1 LGHNT, CDR2 FRNRAP. Trimming removed 5 bases from V and 4 bases from J, with 16 bases in between. The CDR3 covers 15 residues. The CDR3 DNA reads as TGTGCTAGTGGTCCCGGAACGAGCAGTCCAGATACGCAGTATTTT. Protein sequence: CASGPGTSSPDTQYF.

This clonotype was seen at least ten times. Relative to the germline gene, one junction end is altered; a read error may explain this. The chain recombines TRBV3-1 with TRBJ1-1, with 7 nucleotides matching TRBD1. The CDR3 totals 12 residues. The germline CDR1 and CDR2 sequences are LGHDT and YNNKEL (reference sequence). The CDR3: CASSQDSPGQTF. For the CDR3, the DNA is TGTGCCAGCAGCCAAGATAGTCCGGGACAGACGTTT.

This clonotype occurred a few times. The chain employs TRBV6-2 or TRBV6-3 and TRBJ2-1, with 11 bases aligning to TRBD2. CDR1 is MNHEY and CDR2 is SVGEGT in the germline V gene. The CDR3 totals 16 residues. The V gene end was trimmed by 1 base and the J gene end by 6 bases; junction bases not matched to a gene: 5. CDR3 sequence (DNA): TGTGCCAGCAGTTACTTCAACCTAGCGGGAGGCAATGAGCAGTTCTTC. It specifies CASSYFNLAGGNEQFF.

This clonotype was counted only a few times. The rearrangement joins TRBV7-2 to TRBJ2-5, with TRBD2 matching over 7 bases. This CDR3 region has 17 residues. J lost 4 bases, V lost 0 bases, and 11 bases had no gene match. The V gene's germline CDR1 is SGHTA and CDR2 FQGNSA. CDR3 DNA: TGTGCCAGCAGCTTAGCCTCAGGTAGCGGGTCTCGAGAGACCCAGTACTTC. It yields the protein CASSLASGSGSRETQYF.

This clonotype was detected many times. This chain joins TRBV25-1 and TRBJ1-2; TRBD1 matches at 8 bases. The germline V gene encodes CDR1 MGHDK and CDR2 SYGVNS. Trimming at V came to 4 bases and at J to 5 bases, leaving 9 bases not matched to a gene. This CDR3 has 15 amino acids. The CDR3 nucleotides read TGTGCCAGCAGTGTTTCAGGGGGCGTTGGGTATGGCTACACCTTC. Protein: CASSVSGGVGYGYTF.

In this sample, this clonotype turned up a few times. The V and J genes are TRBV7-2 and TRBJ2-4; D gene uncertain. V was trimmed by 2 bases and J by 3 bases, leaving 5 bases between them. This CDR3 contains 13 residues. Germline V lookup: CDR1 SGHTA, CDR2 FQGNSA. CDR3 DNA sequence: TGTGCCAGCAGCTTAATCGACAAAAACATTCAGTACTTC. The encoded protein is CASSLIDKNIQYF.

The chain is built from TRBV12-3 or TRBV12-4 and TRBJ2-3; D not certain. Between the trimmed V and J ends, which lost 3 bases and 3 bases, there was a span of 13 bases. CDR3 length: 15 amino acids. In DNA form, the CDR3 reads TGTGCCAGCAGTTTCTTCGGCGGACCAACAGATACGCAGTATTTT. Protein product: CASSFFGGPTDTQYF.

V is TRBV7-9 and J is TRBJ2-5; D might be TRBD1 (7 bases). The CDR3 is 15 amino acids. Trimming removed 5 bases from V and 5 bases from J, with 18 bases in between. Germline CDR1 SEHNR, CDR2 FQNEAQ (reference sequence). CDR3 DNA: TGTGCCAGCAGCCGGGGAGGACAGGTGGGGGAGACCCAGTACTTC. As protein: CASSRGGQVGETQYF.

This chain joins TRBV29-1 and TRBJ2-7; D remains unclear. The CDR3 has 12 amino acids. Looked up from germline, CDR1 is SQVTM and CDR2 is ANQGSEA. Trimming pared 4 bases from V and 6 bases from J, leaving 13 bases between. The CDR3: CSVVNLWAEQYF. CDR3 sequence (DNA): TGCAGCGTTGTAAACCTCTGGGCCGAGCAGTACTTC.

This clonotype was counted only a few times. The chain is built from TRBV21-1 and TRBJ2-3; the table's D call, TRBD1, was not checked against the DNA. TRBV21-1 is marked as a pseudogene. The CDR3 loop spans 16 amino acids. CDR3 residues: CARGGVRDTSTDTQYF. CDR3 bases: TGTGCCAGGGGGGGGGTCCGGGACACAAGCACAGATACGCAGTATTTT.

This clonotype was detected ten times or more. The rearrangement joins TRBV29-1 to TRBJ2-3, with a possible D match to TRBD1 (6 bases). Germline V lookup: CDR1 SQVTM, CDR2 ANQGSEA. The V end lost 7 bases, the J end lost 6 bases, and 11 bases lay between the germline ends. The CDR3 has 11 residues. CDR3 sequence reads: CSASQGDTQYF. CDR3 nucleotide sequence: TGCAGCGCTAGTCAGGGGGATACGCAGTATTTT.